Listed below are T cell receptor beta chains from one sample, sequenced in a study of ipilimumab plus nivolumab after autologous stem cell transplantation. The repertoire was sequenced with immunoSEQ multiplex PCR; TCRdb's copy has only in-frame clones and lacks some. The sample holds about 43,000 clones, roughly 88% seen once. Sequencing was performed on PBMCs, taken in a trial of ipilimumab plus nivolumab as post-transplant consolidation. These TCRs come from a male donor with multiple myeloma. Each CDR3 is given with its conserved first and last residue. A D gene is named only where the DNA matches it firmly. For some rows the clone size is stated as once, few or many, or as a class when expanded; others skip it.

>TRBJ2-7|NA|NA|TRBV6-6
CASSLRDAPYEQYF
TGTGCCAGCAGTTTAAGGGACGCCCCCTACGAGCAGTACTTC
>TRBJ1-2|NA|NA|TRBV15
CATSRTSGGMVGYTF
TGTGCCACCAGCAGGACATCCGGAGGGATGGTTGGCTACACCTTC
>TRBJ2-7|TRBD2|NA|TRBV5-4
CASSYGTSGVAYEQYF
TGTGCCAGCAGCTACGGGACTAGCGGGGTAGCGTACGAGCAGTACTTC
>TRBJ1-1|NA|NA|TRBV18
CASSPPSTFMNTEAFF
TGTGCCAGCTCACCACCGTCCACATTCATGAACACTGAAGCTTTCTTT
>TRBJ1-3|NA|once|TRBV9
CASSAGGDGNTIYF
TGTGCCAGCAGCGCCGGGGGGGATGGAAACACCATATATTTT
>TRBJ2-3|NA|NA|TRBV5-4
CASSLGKLGSLDTQYF
TGTGCCAGCAGCTTGGGCAAACTGGGGTCTCTGGATACGCAGTATTTT
>TRBJ1-4|NA|NA|TRBV16
CASSQQGLSNEKLFF
TGTGCCAGCAGCCAACAAGGACTCTCCAATGAAAAACTGTTTTTT
>TRBJ2-7|TRBD2|NA|TRBV30
CAWSAPGTSVYEQYF
TGTGCCTGGAGTGCCCCCGGGACTAGTGTATACGAGCAGTACTTC
>TRBJ1-2|TRBD1|NA|TRBV19
CASRRPLDRVLRGYTF
TGTGCCAGTAGGAGACCGTTGGACAGGGTACTACGTGGCTACACCTTC
>TRBJ1-2|NA|NA|TRBV11-2
CASSPLDGGGGGYTF
TGTGCCAGCAGCCCCCTGGACGGTGGGGGGGGTGGCTACACCTTC
>TRBJ1-1|NA|NA|TRBV5-4
CASRPLNTEAFF
TGTGCCAGCAGGCCTCTAAACACTGAAGCTTTCTTT
>TRBJ2-7|NA|NA|TRBV5-1
CASKGDSASYEQYF
TGCGCCAGTAAGGGAGATAGCGCCTCCTACGAGCAGTACTTC
>TRBJ2-6|NA|NA|TRBV12-1
CVSSFGPACSGANVLTF
TGTGTCAGCAGCTTTGGTCCAGCCTGCTCTGGGGCCAACGTCCTGACTTTC
>TRBJ2-1|NA|NA|TRBV6-1
CASSEELSYNEQFF
TGTGCCAGCAGTGAAGAACTATCCTACAATGAGCAGTTCTTC
>TRBJ1-1|NA|NA|TRBV9
CASSADGLNTEAFF
TGTGCCAGCAGCGCGGACGGCCTGAACACTGAAGCTTTCTTT
>TRBJ2-2|NA|NA|TRBV6-5
CASSYSGNTGELFF
TGTGCCAGCAGTTATTCAGGGAACACCGGGGAGCTGTTTTTT
>TRBJ1-1|TRBD1|NA|TRBV10-1
CASAPGGGTGRTEAFF
TGCGCCAGCGCCCCCGGGGGGGGGACAGGGAGAACTGAAGCTTTCTTT
>TRBJ1-3|TRBD1|NA|TRBV28
CASSSGQGGSGNTIYF
TGTGCCAGCAGTTCGGGACAGGGAGGTTCTGGAAACACCATATATTTT
>TRBJ1-3|NA|NA|TRBV29-1
CSVTSRGAIGNTIYF
TGCAGCGTTACGTCCCGCGGGGCGATCGGAAACACCATATATTTT
>TRBJ2-5|TRBD1|NA|TRBV19
CASSGTAKETQYF
TGTGCCAGCTCCGGGACAGCGAAAGAGACCCAGTACTTC
>TRBJ1-3|TRBD1|NA|TRBV19
CASSMDRGAESTIYF
TGTGCCAGTAGTATGGACAGGGGCGCAGAATCCACCATATATTTT
>TRBJ1-5|NA|few|TRBV7-9
CASSLGTGAVSQPQHF
TGTGCCAGCAGCTTAGGGACGGGCGCCGTTAGTCAGCCCCAGCATTTT
>TRBJ2-3|NA|NA|TRBV6-5
CASLHTDTQYF
TGTGCCAGCCTCCACACAGATACGCAGTATTTT
>TRBJ1-3|NA|NA|TRBV5-1
CASSPRSTLSSGNTIYF
TGCGCCAGCAGCCCACGGAGCACACTTAGCTCTGGAAACACCATATATTTT
>TRBJ2-7|TRBD1|NA|TRBV9
CASSPRGQASYEQYF
TGTGCCAGCAGCCCCCGCGGACAGGCTTCCTACGAGCAGTACTTC
>TRBJ2-7|NA|NA|TRBV5-5
CASSLARQGIYEQYF
TGTGCCAGCAGCTTGGCCAGGCAGGGGATTTACGAGCAGTACTTC
>TRBJ2-3|TRBD2|NA|TRBV7-9
CASSPGTSGRAVDTQYF
TGTGCCAGCAGCCCCGGGACTAGCGGGAGGGCCGTAGATACGCAGTATTTT
>TRBJ1-4|TRBD1|NA|TRBV15
CATSRATGHNEKLFF
TGTGCCACCAGCAGAGCGACAGGGCATAATGAAAAACTGTTTTTT